Following are 26 T cell receptor beta chains from one sample sequenced in a study of graft-versus-host responses after intestinal transplantation. Antigen specificity for these receptors is unknown. Measured with immunoSEQ multiplex PCR; TCRdb has only the in-frame clones, and not every one. The sample contains 100,000 to 120,000 clones, approximately 92% of which appear only once. Sequenced here: unstimulated CD8+ T cells sorted from spleen or lymph node cells, sampled before intestinal transplant. These receptors were taken from a human donor who received an intestinal transplant.

The chain carries TRBV6-1 and TRBJ1-2; D remains unclear. Germline V lookup: CDR1 MNHNS, CDR2 SASEGT. Trimming left V 4 bases short and J 4 bases short, with 10 bases between. The length of the CDR3 is 13 residues. The CDR3 loop is CASSGFSFYGYTF. In nucleotides, the CDR3 is TGTGCCAGCAGTGGATTTTCCTTCTATGGCTACACCTTC.

This sequence joins TRBV7-8 and TRBJ2-7; no clear D. Trimming stripped 4 bases from V and 4 bases from J, with 14 bases between. The CDR3 consists of 14 residues. Germline V gives CDR1 SGHVS, CDR2 FQNEAQ. CDR3 loop: CASSSSALSYEQYF. The CDR3 coding sequence is TGTGCCAGCAGCTCCTCCGCACTTTCTTACGAGCAGTACTTC.

This clone appeared once. V and J are TRBV28 and TRBJ1-2; 7 positions agree with TRBD1. Per the germline V gene, CDR1 is MDHEN and CDR2 is SYDVKM. The CDR3 length is 15 residues. V shed 6 bases and J 7 bases; nucleotides not matched to a gene: 14. The DNA for the CDR3 is TGTGCCAGCAGCTCCTCGGACAGGTCCCCTGGTGGCTACACCTTC. Translated, it gives CASSSSDRSPGGYTF.

The chain combines TRBV5-6 with TRBJ2-2; D unresolved. This CDR3 is built from 13 residues. Germline-derived CDR1 and CDR2 are SGHDT and YYEEEE. The ends were cut back, 2 bases at V and 1 base at J, with 3 bases in the middle. This CDR3 reads CASSFLNTGELFF. DNA of the CDR3: TGTGCCAGCAGCTTCTTGAACACCGGGGAGCTGTTTTTT.

The chain recombines TRBV7-8 with TRBJ2-3, with D possibly being TRBD2 (6 bases). This CDR3 is 16 amino acids long. Germline V gene lookup returns CDR1 SGHVS and CDR2 FQNEAQ. V was cut by 1 base and J by 1 base, with 12 bases left in between. In DNA, the CDR3 is TGTGCCAGCAGCTTAGAGGCGGGGTGGGGCACAGATACGCAGTATTTT. Protein product: CASSLEAGWGTDTQYF. The variable domain in full, completed from reference TRBV7-8 and TRBJ2-3, reads GAGVSQSPRYKVAKRGQDVALRCDPISGHVSLFWYQQALGQGPEFLTYFQNEAQLDKSGLPSDRFFAERPEGSVSTLKIQRTQQEDSAVYLCASSLEAGWGTDTQYFGPGTRLTVL.

This sequence joins TRBV7-9 and TRBJ2-7; D is unresolved. Trimming pared 2 bases from V and 6 bases from J, leaving 8 bases between. CDR1 and CDR2 from the germline V gene are SEHNR and FQNEAQ (reference sequence). The CDR3 sequence is 12 residues long. The CDR3 bases are TGTGCCAGCAGCTTAAAGTCCCCCGAGCAGTACTTC. Its translation: CASSLKSPEQYF.

As DNA, the CDR3 is TGTGCCAGCAGTTTCTCTAGCGGGAGCTACGAGCAGTACTTC. This sequence encodes CASSFSSGSYEQYF. This sequence joins TRBV27 and TRBJ2-7; 10 bases are shared with TRBD2. The V segment lost 3 bases and the J segment 3 bases; nucleotides outside the gene matches: 2. CDR1 and CDR2 from the germline V gene are MNHEY and SMNVEV (reference sequence). This CDR3 is built from 14 residues.

This rearrangement joins TRBV7-9 to TRBJ2-7; 7 nucleotides agree with TRBD2. The ends lost 5 bases at V and 2 bases at J; junction bases unmatched: 9. Germline CDR1 and CDR2: SEHNR and FQNEAQ (reference sequence). The length of the CDR3 is 15 residues. This chain's CDR3 is CASSRLTSATYEQYF. CDR3 coding DNA: TGTGCCAGCAGCCGCCTAACTAGCGCTACCTACGAGCAGTACTTC.

V is TRBV30 and J is TRBJ2-1, with 10 bases that match TRBD2. This CDR3 has 16 residues. Germline V CDR1 and CDR2: GTSNPN, SVGIG (reference sequence). The J segment lost 9 bases and the V segment lost 0 bases, leaving 11 bases of the junction unmatched. In DNA form, the CDR3 reads TGTGCCTGGAGTGTGAGTCTAGCGGGAGAAGGGAGTGAGCAGTTCTTC. Its protein product is CAWSVSLAGEGSEQFF.

This clone showed up just once. This chain uses TRBV9 with TRBJ2-5, with 12 bases lining up with TRBD1. From germline, CDR1 is SGDLS and CDR2 YYNGEE. The trim removed 3 bases at V and 5 bases at J, leaving 5 bases unmatched. The CDR3 is 15 residues long. The CDR3 region is CASSASGTGGETQYF. In DNA form, the CDR3 reads TGTGCCAGCAGCGCATCCGGGACAGGGGGCGAGACCCAGTACTTC.

The chain is built from TRBV27 and TRBJ2-7, with D tentatively TRBD2 (6 bases). Per the germline V gene, CDR1 is MNHEY and CDR2 is SMNVEV (reference sequence). This CDR3 comprises 14 residues. V was clipped by 0 bases and J by 4 bases, with 10 bases between them. The CDR3 DNA follows: TGTGCCAGCAGTTTATCGGGACTTCTATACGAGCAGTACTTC. Amino acids: CASSLSGLLYEQYF.

The V call is TRBV4-1, the J call TRBJ1-2, with a tentative D call TRBD1 (6 bases). Between the trimmed V and J ends, which lost 0 bases and 4 bases, there was a span of 12 bases. This CDR3 contains 15 residues. Germline V lookup: CDR1 MGHRA, CDR2 YSYEKL. The chain's CDR3 is CASSQDGGLFYGYTF. In nucleotides, the CDR3 is TGCGCCAGCAGCCAAGACGGGGGGCTCTTCTATGGCTACACCTTC.

V is TRBV5-4 and J is TRBJ2-5; D is ambiguous. With 1 base removed from V and 2 bases from J, the gap between germline ends came to 0 bases. The CDR3 covers 11 residues. Germline V gene sequence: CDR1 SGHNT, CDR2 YYREEE (reference sequence). The CDR3 spells CASSLQETQYF. CDR3 coding DNA: TGTGCCAGCAGCTTGCAAGAGACCCAGTACTTC. Full variable domain (remainder filled in from reference TRBV5-4 and TRBJ2-5): ETGVTQSPTHLIKTRGQQVTLRCSSQSGHNTVSWYQQALGQGPQFIFQYYREEENGRGNFPPRFSGLQFPNYSSELNVNALELDDSALYLCASSLQETQYFGPGTRLLVL.

In its sample, this clone was seen once. The genes are TRBV5-1 and TRBJ2-1; 12 bases are a match to TRBD1. V was pared by 4 bases and J by 4 bases, with 6 bases of the junction left unmatched. The length of the CDR3 is 16 residues. Per germline, CDR1 SGHRS and CDR2 YFSETQ. The CDR3 is CASSLGTGGKYNEQFF. In nucleotides, the CDR3 is TGCGCCAGCAGCCTAGGGACAGGGGGCAAATACAATGAGCAGTTCTTC.

This chain uses TRBV27 with TRBJ2-3; TRBD2 matches at 10 bases. With 4 bases clipped from V and 2 bases from J, the junction kept 12 bases outside the gene matches. There are 18 residues in the CDR3. Germline V gene data show CDR1 as MNHEY and CDR2 as SMNVEV (reference sequence). The CDR3 sequence is CASSSPGLAHTPTDTQYF. The CDR3 DNA reads TGTGCCAGCAGTTCTCCGGGACTAGCGCACACTCCCACAGATACGCAGTATTTT.

V and J are TRBV4-1 and TRBJ1-2; no clear D. The CDR3 spans 15 residues. V dropped 1 base and J dropped 8 bases, with 17 bases sitting between them. The germline V gene encodes CDR1 MGHRA and CDR2 YSYEKL. CDR3 amino acids: CASSQVWQPDRGYTF. The CDR3 coding sequence is TGCGCCAGCAGCCAAGTCTGGCAGCCAGATCGGGGCTACACCTTC.

J is TRBJ2-7 and V is TRBV9; 9 nucleotides agree with TRBD2. After removal of 3 bases from V and 7 bases from J, the junction contained 5 bases not matched to a gene. Germline CDR1 reads SGDLS; CDR2 reads YYNGEE. CDR3 size: 13 residues. CDR3 bases: TGTGCCAGCAGCGGCGGGGGGGACGGGGAGCAGTACTTC. Translation: CASSGGGDGEQYF.

The chain recombines TRBV2 with TRBJ1-1, with D uncertain. Per the germline V gene, CDR1 is SNHLY and CDR2 is FYNNEI. The ends were cut back, 8 bases at V and 0 bases at J, with 4 bases in the middle. The CDR3 extends over 11 amino acids. CDR3 in amino acids: CASEMNTEAFF. The CDR3 DNA reads as TGTGCCAGCGAGATGAACACTGAAGCTTTCTTT. The whole variable domain, remainder taken from reference TRBV2 and TRBJ1-1, is EPEVTQTPSHQVTQMGQEVILRCVPISNHLYFYWYRQILGQKVEFLVSFYNNEISEKSEIFDDQFSVERPDGSNFTLKIRSTKLEDSAMYFCASEMNTEAFFGQGTRLTVV.

The rearrangement uses TRBV30 and TRBJ2-7, with 9 bases matching TRBD2. CDR1 is GTSNPN, CDR2 SVGIG, per germline (reference sequence). With 8 bases clipped from V and 7 bases from J, the junction kept 6 bases outside the gene matches. CDR3 length: 11 residues. The CDR3 region has the DNA TGTGCCGGGGGACTAGCTCGGGAGCAGTACTTC. This gives the protein CAGGLAREQYF.

In its sample, this clone was seen once. This rearrangement joins TRBV30 to TRBJ2-3; D uncertain. The CDR3 totals 14 residues. Germline CDR1 and CDR2: GTSNPN and SVGIG (reference sequence). Trimming removed 0 bases from V and 0 bases from J, with 7 bases in between. The CDR3: CAWSVDLSTDTQYF. As DNA, the CDR3 is TGTGCCTGGAGTGTGGACCTGAGCACAGATACGCAGTATTTT.

V gene TRBV9 combines with J gene TRBJ1-2, with D perhaps matching TRBD1 (5 bases). V was pared by 3 bases and J by 0 bases, with 12 bases between. The CDR3 totals 15 residues. In germline, CDR1 is SGDLS, CDR2 YYNGEE. The CDR3 region has the DNA TGTGCCAGCAGCGAAGGACAAAGCCCTAACTATGGCTACACCTTC. It yields the protein CASSEGQSPNYGYTF.

The chain couples TRBV10-2 to TRBJ2-3, with no clear D. Germline V gene lookup returns CDR1 WSHSY and CDR2 SAAADI. The CDR3 sequence is 11 residues long. V was pared by 7 bases and J by 2 bases, with 4 bases between. The CDR3 nucleotides read TGCGCCAGCACGGACACAGATACGCAGTATTTT. It codes for CASTDTDTQYF.

The V gene is TRBV27, the J gene TRBJ2-3, with TRBD2 matching over 9 bases. CDR1 is MNHEY and CDR2 is SMNVEV in the germline V gene (reference sequence). The CDR3 loop spans 16 amino acids. V lost 4 bases and J lost 3; bases outside the gene matches: 8. The CDR3 sequence: CASSSLLAGATDTQYF. In nucleotides, the CDR3 is TGTGCCAGCAGTTCCTTATTAGCGGGAGCGACAGATACGCAGTATTTT.

This chain joins TRBV7-2 and TRBJ2-5; D gene ambiguous. Germline V CDR1 and CDR2: SGHTA, FQGNSA. Trimming took 4 bases from V and 2 from J, leaving 2 bases between them. CDR3 size: 11 residues. As DNA, the CDR3 is TGTGCCAGCAGCTCGCAAGAGACCCAGTACTTC. Translating it yields CASSSQETQYF.

The chain combines TRBV28 with TRBJ1-4; 9 nucleotides align to TRBD1. The germline CDR1 and CDR2 sequences are MDHEN and SYDVKM. The CDR3 runs to 12 residues. V trimming: 2 bases; J trimming: 11 bases; junction bases outside the gene matches: 0. DNA for the CDR3: TGTGCCAGCAGTTTAGGGACAGGGAAACTGTTTTTT. It translates to CASSLGTGKLFF.

This chain uses TRBV19 with TRBJ1-2; D remains ambiguous. V was cut by 3 bases and J by 6 bases, with 11 bases left in between. CDR1 LNHDA and CDR2 SQIVND come from the germline V gene (reference sequence). CDR3 length: 13 residues. The CDR3 protein is CASSIRGLDGYTF. The CDR3 DNA reads TGTGCCAGTAGTATCCGAGGGCTAGATGGCTACACCTTC. The full variable domain, rest sourced from reference TRBV19 and TRBJ1-2, is DGGITQSPKYLFRKEGQNVTLSCEQNLNHDAMYWYRQDPGQGLRLIYYSQIVNDFQKGDIAEGYSVSREKKESFPLTVTSAQKNPTAFYLCASSIRGLDGYTFGSGTRLTVV.